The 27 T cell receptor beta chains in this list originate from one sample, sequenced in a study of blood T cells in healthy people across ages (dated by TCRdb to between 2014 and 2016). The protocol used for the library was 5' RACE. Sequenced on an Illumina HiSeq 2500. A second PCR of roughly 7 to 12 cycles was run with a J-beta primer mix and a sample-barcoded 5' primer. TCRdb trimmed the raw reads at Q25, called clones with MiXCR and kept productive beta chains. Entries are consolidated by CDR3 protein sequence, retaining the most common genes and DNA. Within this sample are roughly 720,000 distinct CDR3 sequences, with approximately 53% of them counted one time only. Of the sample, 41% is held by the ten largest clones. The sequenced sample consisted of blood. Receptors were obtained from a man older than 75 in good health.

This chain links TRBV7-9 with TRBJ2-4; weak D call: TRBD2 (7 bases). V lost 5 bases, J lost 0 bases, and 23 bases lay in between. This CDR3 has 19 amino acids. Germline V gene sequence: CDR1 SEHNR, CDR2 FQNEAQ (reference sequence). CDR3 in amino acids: CASSHPGGRWLVAKNIQYF. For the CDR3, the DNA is TGTGCCAGCAGCCATCCCGGGGGGCGATGGCTGGTAGCCAAAAACATTCAGTACTTC.

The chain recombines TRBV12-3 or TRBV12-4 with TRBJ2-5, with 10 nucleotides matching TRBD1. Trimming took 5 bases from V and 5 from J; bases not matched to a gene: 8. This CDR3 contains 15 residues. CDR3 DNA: TGTGCCAGCAGTAAGGTGACAGGGGGCTTGGAGACCCAGTACTTC. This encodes CASSKVTGGLETQYF.

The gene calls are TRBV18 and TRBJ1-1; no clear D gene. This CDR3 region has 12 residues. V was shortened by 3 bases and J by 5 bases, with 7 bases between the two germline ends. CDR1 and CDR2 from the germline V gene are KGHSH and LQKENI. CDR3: CASSPQETEAFF. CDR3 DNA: TGTGCCAGCTCACCTCAGGAGACTGAAGCTTTCTTT.

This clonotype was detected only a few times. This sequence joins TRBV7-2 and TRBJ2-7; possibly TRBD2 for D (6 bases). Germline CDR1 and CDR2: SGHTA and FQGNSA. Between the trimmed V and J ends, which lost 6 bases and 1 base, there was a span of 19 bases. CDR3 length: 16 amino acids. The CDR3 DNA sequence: TGTGCCAGCAGAGAGGGTCCAGGACTACCTTCCTACGAGCAGTACTTC. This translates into CASREGPGLPSYEQYF. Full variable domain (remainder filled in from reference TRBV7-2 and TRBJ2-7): GAGVSQSPSNKVTEKGKDVELRCDPISGHTALYWYRQSLGQGLEFLIYFQGNSAPDKSGLPSDRFSAERTGGSVSTLTIQRTQQEDSAVYLCASREGPGLPSYEQYFGPGTRLTVT.

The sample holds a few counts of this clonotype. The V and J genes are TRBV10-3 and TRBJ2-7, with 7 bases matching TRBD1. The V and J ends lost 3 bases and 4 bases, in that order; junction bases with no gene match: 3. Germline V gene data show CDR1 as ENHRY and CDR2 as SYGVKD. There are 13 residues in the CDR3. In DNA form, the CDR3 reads TGTGCCATCAGTGAAGGGGGCAGGTACGAGCAGTACTTC. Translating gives CAISEGGRYEQYF.

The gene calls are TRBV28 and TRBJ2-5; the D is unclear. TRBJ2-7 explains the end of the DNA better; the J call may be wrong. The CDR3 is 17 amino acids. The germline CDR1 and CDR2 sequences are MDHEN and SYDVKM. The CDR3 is CASSSPADPRDSYEQYF. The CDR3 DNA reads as TGTGCCAGCAGTTCGCCGGCGGACCCCAGAGACTCCTACGAGCAGTACTTC.

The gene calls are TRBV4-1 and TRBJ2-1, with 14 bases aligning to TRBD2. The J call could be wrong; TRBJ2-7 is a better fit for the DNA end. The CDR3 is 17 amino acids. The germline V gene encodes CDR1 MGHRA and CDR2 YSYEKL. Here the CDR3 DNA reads TGCGCCAGCAGCCAAGATGGGGGACTAGCGGGAGTAAATGAGCAGTACTTC. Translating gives CASSQDGGLAGVNEQYF.

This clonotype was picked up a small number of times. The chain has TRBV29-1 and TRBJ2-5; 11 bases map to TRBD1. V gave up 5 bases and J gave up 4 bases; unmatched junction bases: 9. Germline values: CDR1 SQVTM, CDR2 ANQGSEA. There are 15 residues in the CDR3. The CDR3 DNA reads TGCAGCGTTCCAGGACAGGGGGCCCTTCCAGAGACCCAGTACTTC. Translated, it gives CSVPGQGALPETQYF.

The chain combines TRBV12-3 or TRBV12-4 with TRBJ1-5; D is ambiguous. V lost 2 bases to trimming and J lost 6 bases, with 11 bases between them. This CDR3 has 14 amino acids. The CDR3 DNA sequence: TGTGCCAGCAGTTTACTAGGGTTAGTTCAGCCCCAGCATTTT. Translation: CASSLLGLVQPQHF.

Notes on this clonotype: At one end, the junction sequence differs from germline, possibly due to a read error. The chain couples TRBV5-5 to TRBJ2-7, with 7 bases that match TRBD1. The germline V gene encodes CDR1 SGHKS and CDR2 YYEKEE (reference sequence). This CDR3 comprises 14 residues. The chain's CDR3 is CVSTWGQGAYEQYF. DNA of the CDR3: TGTGTCAGCACCTGGGGGCAGGGGGCCTACGAGCAGTACTTC.

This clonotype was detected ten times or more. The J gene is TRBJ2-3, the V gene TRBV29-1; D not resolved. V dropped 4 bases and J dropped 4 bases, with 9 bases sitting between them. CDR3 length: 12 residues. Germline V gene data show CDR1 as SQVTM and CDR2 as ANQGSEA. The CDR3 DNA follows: TGCAGCGTTGCCCCCGGGCCAGATACGCAGTATTTT. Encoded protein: CSVAPGPDTQYF.

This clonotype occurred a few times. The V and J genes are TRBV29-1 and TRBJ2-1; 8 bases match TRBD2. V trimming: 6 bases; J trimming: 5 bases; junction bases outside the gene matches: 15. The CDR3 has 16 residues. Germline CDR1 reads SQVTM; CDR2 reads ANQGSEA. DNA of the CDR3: TGCAGCGTCCCCGGTTCGAGCGGGAGTGAGGACAATGAGCAGTTCTTC. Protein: CSVPGSSGSEDNEQFF.

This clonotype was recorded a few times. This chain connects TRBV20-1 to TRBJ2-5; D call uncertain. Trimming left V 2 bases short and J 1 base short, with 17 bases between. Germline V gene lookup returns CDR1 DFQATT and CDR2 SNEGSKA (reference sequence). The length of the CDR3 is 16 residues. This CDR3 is CSARPPGRVFQETQYF. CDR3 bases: TGCAGTGCTAGACCTCCAGGACGTGTCTTCCAAGAGACCCAGTACTTC.

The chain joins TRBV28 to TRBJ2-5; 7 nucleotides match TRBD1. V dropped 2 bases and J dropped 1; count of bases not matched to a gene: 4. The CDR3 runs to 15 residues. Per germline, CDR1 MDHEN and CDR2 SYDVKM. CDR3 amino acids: CASSLGRGIQETQYF. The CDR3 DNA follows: TGTGCCAGCAGTTTAGGCAGGGGGATCCAAGAGACCCAGTACTTC.

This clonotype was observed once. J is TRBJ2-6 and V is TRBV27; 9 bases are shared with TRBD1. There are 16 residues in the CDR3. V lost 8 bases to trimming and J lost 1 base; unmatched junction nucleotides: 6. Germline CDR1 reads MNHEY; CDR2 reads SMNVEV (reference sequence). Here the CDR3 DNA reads TGTGCCAGCCGGGACAGGGAAGGGTCTGGGGCCAACGTCCTGACTTTC. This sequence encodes CASRDREGSGANVLTF.

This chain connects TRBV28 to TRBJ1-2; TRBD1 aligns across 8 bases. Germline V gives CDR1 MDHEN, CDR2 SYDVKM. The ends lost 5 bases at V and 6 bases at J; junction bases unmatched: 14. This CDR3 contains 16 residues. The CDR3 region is CASSLWHRGKKDGYTF. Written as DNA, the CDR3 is TGTGCCAGCAGTCTTTGGCACAGGGGGAAAAAAGATGGCTACACCTTC.

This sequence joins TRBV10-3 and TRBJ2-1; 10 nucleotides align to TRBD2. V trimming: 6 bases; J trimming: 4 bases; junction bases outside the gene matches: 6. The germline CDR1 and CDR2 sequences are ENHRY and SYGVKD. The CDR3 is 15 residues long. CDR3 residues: CAISLAGESYNEQFF. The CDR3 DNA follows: TGTGCCATCAGCCTAGCGGGGGAATCATACAATGAGCAGTTCTTC.

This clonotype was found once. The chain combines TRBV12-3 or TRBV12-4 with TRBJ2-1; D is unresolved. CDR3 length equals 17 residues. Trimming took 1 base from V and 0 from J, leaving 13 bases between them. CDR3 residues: CASSLGAGQSSYNEQFF. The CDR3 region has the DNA TGTGCCAGCAGTTTAGGAGCAGGCCAGAGCTCCTACAATGAGCAGTTCTTC.

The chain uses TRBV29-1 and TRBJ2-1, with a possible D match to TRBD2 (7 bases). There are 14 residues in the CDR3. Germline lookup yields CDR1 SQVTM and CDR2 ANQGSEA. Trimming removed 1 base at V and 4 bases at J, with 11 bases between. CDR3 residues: CSVEGGGKYNEQFF. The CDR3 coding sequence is TGCAGCGTTGAAGGGGGGGGCAAGTACAATGAGCAGTTCTTC.

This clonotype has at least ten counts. As DNA, the CDR3 is TGTGCCAGCTCAGGACAGGGATCCTACGAGCAGTACTTC. This encodes CASSGQGSYEQYF. The chain links TRBV18 to TRBJ2-7; 8 nucleotides agree with TRBD1. The ends lost 5 bases at V and 1 base at J; junction bases unmatched: 1. Germline V gene lookup returns CDR1 KGHSH and CDR2 LQKENI. This CDR3 has 13 amino acids.

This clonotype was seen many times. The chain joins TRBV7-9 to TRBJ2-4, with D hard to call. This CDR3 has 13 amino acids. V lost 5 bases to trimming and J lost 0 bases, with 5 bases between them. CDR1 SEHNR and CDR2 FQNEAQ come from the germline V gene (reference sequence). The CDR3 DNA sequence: TGTGCCAGCAGCCCCGAAGCCAAAAACATTCAGTACTTC. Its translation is CASSPEAKNIQYF. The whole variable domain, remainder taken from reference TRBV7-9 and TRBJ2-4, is DTGVSQNPRHKITKRGQNVTFRCDPISEHNRLYWYRQTLGQGPEFLTYFQNEAQLEKSRLLSDRFSAERPKGSFSTLEIQRTEQGDSAMYLCASSPEAKNIQYFGAGTRLSVL.

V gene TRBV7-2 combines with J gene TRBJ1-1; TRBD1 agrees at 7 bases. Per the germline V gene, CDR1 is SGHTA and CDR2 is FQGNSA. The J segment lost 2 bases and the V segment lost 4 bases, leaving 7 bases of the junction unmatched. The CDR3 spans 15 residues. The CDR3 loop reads CASSSSHRGNTEAFF. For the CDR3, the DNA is TGTGCCAGCAGCTCGAGTCACAGGGGAAACACTGAAGCTTTCTTT.

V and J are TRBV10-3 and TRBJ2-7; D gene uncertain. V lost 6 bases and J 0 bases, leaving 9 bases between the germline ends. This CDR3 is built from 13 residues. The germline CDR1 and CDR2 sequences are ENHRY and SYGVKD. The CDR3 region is CAISLSSSYEQYF. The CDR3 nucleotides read TGTGCCATCAGCCTTAGTAGCTCCTACGAGCAGTACTTC.

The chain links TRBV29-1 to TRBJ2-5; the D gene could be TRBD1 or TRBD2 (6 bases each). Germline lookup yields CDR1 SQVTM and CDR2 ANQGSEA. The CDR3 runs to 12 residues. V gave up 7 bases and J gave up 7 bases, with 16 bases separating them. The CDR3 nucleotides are TGCAGCGCAGTGACAGGAGGGGGGACCCAGTACTTC. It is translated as CSAVTGGGTQYF.

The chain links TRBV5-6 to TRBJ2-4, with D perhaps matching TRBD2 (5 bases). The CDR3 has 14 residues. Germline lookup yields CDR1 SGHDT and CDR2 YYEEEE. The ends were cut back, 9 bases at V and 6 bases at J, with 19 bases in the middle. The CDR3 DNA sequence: TGTGCCACCTCAGGCAGGAGGTTGGGAAACATTCAGTACTTC. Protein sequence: CATSGRRLGNIQYF.

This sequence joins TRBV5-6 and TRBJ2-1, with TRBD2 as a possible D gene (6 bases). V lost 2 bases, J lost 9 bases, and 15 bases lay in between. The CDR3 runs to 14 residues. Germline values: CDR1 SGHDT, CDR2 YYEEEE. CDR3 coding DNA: TGTGCCAGCAGCTTTCCGACTAGGGGTAGTGAGCAGTTCTTC. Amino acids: CASSFPTRGSEQFF.

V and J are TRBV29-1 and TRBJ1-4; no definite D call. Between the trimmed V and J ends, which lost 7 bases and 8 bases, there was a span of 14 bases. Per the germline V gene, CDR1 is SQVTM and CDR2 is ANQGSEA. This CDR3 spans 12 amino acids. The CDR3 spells CSGTLSGEKLFF. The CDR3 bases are TGCAGCGGCACCCTGTCGGGCGAAAAACTGTTTTTT.